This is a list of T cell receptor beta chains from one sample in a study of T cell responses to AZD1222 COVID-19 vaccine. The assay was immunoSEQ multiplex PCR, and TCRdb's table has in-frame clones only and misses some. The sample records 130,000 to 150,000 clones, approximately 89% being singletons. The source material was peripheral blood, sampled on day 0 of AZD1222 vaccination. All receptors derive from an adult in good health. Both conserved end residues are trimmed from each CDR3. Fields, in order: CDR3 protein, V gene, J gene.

CDR3aa: ATDDRGPSSYNSPLH
v_gene: TRBV2
j_gene: TRBJ1-6

CDR3aa: ARSLDTSYGYT
v_gene: TRBV5-3
j_gene: TRBJ1-2

CDR3aa: ATSDLRDLPDYFLLF
v_gene: TRBV24-1
j_gene: TRBJ1-4

CDR3aa: ASSEGANYGYT
v_gene: TRBV28
j_gene: TRBJ1-2

CDR3aa: ASSPSGRTATNEKLF
v_gene: TRBV18
j_gene: TRBJ1-4

CDR3aa: ASSPDRGRARYNEQF
v_gene: TRBV14
j_gene: TRBJ2-1

CDR3aa: ASSSTVQETQY
v_gene: TRBV7-2
j_gene: TRBJ2-5

CDR3aa: ASSLDRGKNQPQH
v_gene: TRBV7-2
j_gene: TRBJ1-5

CDR3aa: ASSVTGNNSPLH
v_gene: TRBV27
j_gene: TRBJ1-6

CDR3aa: ASSPGERQETQY
v_gene: TRBV19
j_gene: TRBJ2-5

CDR3aa: ASSHGQTNQPQH
v_gene: TRBV4-1
j_gene: TRBJ1-5

CDR3aa: ASSGHTRGAQY
v_gene: TRBV10-2
j_gene: TRBJ2-5

CDR3aa: ASSTGHPSSYNSPLH
v_gene: TRBV19
j_gene: TRBJ1-6

CDR3aa: ASSPFGTLSEQY
v_gene: TRBV25-1
j_gene: TRBJ2-7

CDR3aa: ASSPVQGSGNTIY
v_gene: TRBV11-2
j_gene: TRBJ1-3